This TCR beta chain emerged from a study of cytomegalovirus exposure and HLA in healthy donors. Study outcomes and limitations: Earlier analysis yielded a pattern in which most TCR beta V segments were productive about 87% or about 30% of the time. A later analysis associated some 18,000 TCR beta sequences with HLA alleles at a 0.05 false discovery rate. Listed as cytomegalovirus-associated were 150 to 200 TCR beta chains.

CDR1 and CDR2 from the germline V gene are MNHNS and SASEGT. V gave up 5 bases and J gave up 0 bases, with 8 bases separating them. The CDR3 has 14 residues. PCR employed 60 Vbeta and 13 Jbeta primers. The repertoire was sequenced with immunoSEQ multiplex PCR; TCRdb's copy has only in-frame clones and lacks some. The top ten clones hold roughly 9.2% of a sample with roughly 120,000 clones, about four fifths of them seen once. Concerning this clone: Antigen unknown.

V and J are TRBV6-1 and TRBJ1-5; D gene uncertain. The TCR was taken from a female donor in good health and CMV-seropositive. The sample consisted of PBMCs. CDR3 DNA: TGTGCCAGCAGTCCCACTAGTAGCAATCAGCCCCAGCATTTT. The encoded protein is CASSPTSSNQPQHF.